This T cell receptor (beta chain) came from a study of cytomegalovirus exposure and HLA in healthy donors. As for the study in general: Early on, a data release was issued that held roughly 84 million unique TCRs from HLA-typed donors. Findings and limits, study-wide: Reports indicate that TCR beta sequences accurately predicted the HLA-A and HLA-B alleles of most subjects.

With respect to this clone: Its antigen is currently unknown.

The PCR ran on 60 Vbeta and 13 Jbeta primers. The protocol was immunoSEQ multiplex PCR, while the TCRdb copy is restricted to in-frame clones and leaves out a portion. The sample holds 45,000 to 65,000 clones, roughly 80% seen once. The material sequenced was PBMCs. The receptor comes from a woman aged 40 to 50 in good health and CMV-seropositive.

CDR3 in amino acids: CATSRVAGGPDTQYF. DNA of the CDR3: TGTGCCACCAGCAGAGTAGCGGGGGGGCCAGATACGCAGTATTTT. V usage is TRBV15 and J usage is TRBJ2-3; 11 bases are shared with TRBD2. V gave up 1 base and J gave up 4 bases; unmatched junction bases: 1. The CDR3 totals 15 residues. CDR1 and CDR2 (germline): LNHNV, YYDKDF (reference sequence).